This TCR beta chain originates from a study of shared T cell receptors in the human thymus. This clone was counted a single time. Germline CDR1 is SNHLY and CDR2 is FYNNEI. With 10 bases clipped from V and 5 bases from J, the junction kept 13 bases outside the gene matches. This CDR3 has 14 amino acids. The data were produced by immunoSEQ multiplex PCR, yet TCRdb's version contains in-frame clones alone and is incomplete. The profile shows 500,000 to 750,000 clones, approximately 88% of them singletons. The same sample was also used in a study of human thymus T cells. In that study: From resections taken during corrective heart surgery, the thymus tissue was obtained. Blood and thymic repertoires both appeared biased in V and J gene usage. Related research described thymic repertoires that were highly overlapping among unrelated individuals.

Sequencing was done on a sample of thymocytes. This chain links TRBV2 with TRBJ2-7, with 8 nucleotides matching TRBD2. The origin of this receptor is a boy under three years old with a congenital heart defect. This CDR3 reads CATTLSGGGHEQYF. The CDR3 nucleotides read TGTGCCACCACCCTAAGCGGGGGTGGCCACGAGCAGTACTTC.